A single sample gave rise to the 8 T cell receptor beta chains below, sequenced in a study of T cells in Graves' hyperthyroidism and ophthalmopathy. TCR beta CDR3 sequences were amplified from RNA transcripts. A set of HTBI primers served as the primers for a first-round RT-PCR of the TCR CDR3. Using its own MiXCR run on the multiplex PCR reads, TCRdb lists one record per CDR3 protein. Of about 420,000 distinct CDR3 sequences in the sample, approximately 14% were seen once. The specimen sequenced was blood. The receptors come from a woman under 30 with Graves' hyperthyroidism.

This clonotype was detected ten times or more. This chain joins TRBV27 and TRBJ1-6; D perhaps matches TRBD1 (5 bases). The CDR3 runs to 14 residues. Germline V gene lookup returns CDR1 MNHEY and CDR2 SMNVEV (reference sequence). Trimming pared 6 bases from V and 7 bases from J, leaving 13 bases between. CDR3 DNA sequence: TGTGCCAGCAGCCAGAGGGGACCAAATTCACCCCTCCACTTT. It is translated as CASSQRGPNSPLHF.

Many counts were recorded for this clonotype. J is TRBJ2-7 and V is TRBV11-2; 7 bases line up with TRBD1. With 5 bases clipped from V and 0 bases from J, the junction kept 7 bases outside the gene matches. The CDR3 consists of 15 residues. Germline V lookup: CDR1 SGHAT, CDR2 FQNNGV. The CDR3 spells CASSPGRGTSYEQYF. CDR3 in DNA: TGTGCCAGCAGCCCAGGCAGGGGGACCTCCTACGAGCAGTACTTC.

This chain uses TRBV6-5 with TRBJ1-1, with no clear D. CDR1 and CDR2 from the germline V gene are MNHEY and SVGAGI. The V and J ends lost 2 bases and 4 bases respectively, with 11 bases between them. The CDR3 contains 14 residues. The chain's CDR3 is CASSYTRLSTEAFF. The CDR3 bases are TGTGCCAGCAGTTACACGCGTCTTAGCACTGAAGCTTTCTTT.

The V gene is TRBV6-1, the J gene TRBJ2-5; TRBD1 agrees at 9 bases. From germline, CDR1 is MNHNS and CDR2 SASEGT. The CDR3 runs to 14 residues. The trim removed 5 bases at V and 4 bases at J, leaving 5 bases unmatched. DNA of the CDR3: TGTGCCAGCAGTACCGGGACAGGGTTAGAGACCCAGTACTTC. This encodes CASSTGTGLETQYF.

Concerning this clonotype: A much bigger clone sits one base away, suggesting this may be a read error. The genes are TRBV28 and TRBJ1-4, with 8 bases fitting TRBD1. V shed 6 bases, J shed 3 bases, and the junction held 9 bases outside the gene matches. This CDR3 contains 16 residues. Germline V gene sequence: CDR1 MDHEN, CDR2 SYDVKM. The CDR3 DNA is TGTGCCAGCAGCAACGCAGGGGGCTTGTCTAATGAAAAACTGTTTTTT. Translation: CASSNAGGLSNEKLFF. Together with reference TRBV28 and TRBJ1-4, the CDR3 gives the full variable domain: DVKVTQSSRYLVKRTGEKVFLECVQDMDHENMFWYRQDPGLGLRLIYFSYDVKMKEKGDIPEGYSVSREKKERFSLILESASTNQTSMYLCASSNAGGLSNEKLFFGSGTQLSVL.

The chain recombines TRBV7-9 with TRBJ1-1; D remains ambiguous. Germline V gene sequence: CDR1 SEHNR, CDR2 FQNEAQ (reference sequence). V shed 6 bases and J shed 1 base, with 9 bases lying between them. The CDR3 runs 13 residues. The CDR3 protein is CASRITTNTEAFF. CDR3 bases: TGTGCCAGCAGGATAACAACGAACACTGAAGCTTTCTTT.

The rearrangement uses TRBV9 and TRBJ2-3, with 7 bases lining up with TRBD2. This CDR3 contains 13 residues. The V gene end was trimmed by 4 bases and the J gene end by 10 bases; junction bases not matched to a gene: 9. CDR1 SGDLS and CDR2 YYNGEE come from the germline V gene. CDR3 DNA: TGTGCCAGCAGCCCGAGATCAGGGAGGGCGCAGTATTTT. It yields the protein CASSPRSGRAQYF.

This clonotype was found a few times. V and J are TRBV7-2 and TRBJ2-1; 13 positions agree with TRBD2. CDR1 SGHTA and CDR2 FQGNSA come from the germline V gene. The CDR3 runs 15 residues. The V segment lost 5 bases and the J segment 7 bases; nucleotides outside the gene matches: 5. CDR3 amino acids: CASSRGLAGENEQFF. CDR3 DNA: TGTGCCAGCAGCCGAGGACTAGCGGGAGAGAATGAGCAGTTCTTC.